This T cell receptor (beta chain) is from a study of sequential checkpoint blockade in melanoma. The treatment denotes: randomized to nivolumab then ipilimumab (arm A) or the reverse (arm B). Sorted cells were live CD3+CD8+, lacking CD19 and CD56, from PBMCs. CDR1 LNHNV and CDR2 YYDKDF come from the germline V gene (reference sequence). CDR3 length: 13 amino acids. Clones were read by immunoSEQ multiplex PCR, and TCRdb kept only the in-frame ones, dropping some. Of approximately 5,300 clones in the sample, 55% to 75% were seen once. The V gene is TRBV15, the J gene TRBJ2-5, with a weak D call TRBD1 (6 bases). The J call may be incorrect, as the DNA end agrees better with TRBJ2-7. The material was CD8+ T cells sorted from blood (inferred from file names), obtained from a patient given nivolumab and ipilimumab in sequence. The sequence was collected from a human donor with melanoma. The CDR3 sequence is CATSSDRSYEQYF. The CDR3 nucleotides read TGTGCCACCAGCAGTGACAGGTCCTACGAGCAGTACTTC.